This T cell receptor (beta chain) was obtained from a study of T cell changes during pregnancy in multiple sclerosis. V lost 8 bases to trimming and J lost 3 bases; unmatched junction nucleotides: 9. The CDR3 runs to 15 residues. CDR1 and CDR2 from the germline V gene are SGHTA and FQGTGA. Sequenced by immunoSEQ multiplex PCR; TCRdb stores in-frame clones only, minus some. The table includes roughly 110,000 clones, about 90% detected once. This receptor was obtained from a female donor with multiple sclerosis, enrolled in a pregnancy study. V usage is TRBV7-3 and J usage is TRBJ2-1; 8 bases agree with TRBD2. This specimen consisted of peripheral blood, obtained in the third trimester of pregnancy. Written as DNA, the CDR3 is TGTGCCAGCTCCGGGGGGGGCCAGAACTACAATGAGCAGTTCTTC. It specifies CASSGGGQNYNEQFF.